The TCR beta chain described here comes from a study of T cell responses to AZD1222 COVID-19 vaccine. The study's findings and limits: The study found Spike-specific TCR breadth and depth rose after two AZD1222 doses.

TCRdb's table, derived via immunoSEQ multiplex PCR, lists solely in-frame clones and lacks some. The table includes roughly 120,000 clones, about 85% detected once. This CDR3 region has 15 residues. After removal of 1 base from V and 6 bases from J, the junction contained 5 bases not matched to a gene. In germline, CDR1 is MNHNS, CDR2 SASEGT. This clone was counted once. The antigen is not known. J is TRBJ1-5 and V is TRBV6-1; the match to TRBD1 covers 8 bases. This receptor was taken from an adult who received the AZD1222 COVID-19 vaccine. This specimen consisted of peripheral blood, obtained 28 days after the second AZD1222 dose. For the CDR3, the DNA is TGTGCCAGCAGTGAAGAGCAGGGGGCGATTCAGCCCCAGCATTTT. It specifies CASSEEQGAIQPQHF.